A single sample is the source of the 30 T cell receptor beta chains below, sequenced in a study of OX40 agonist ivuxolimab in advanced cancers. Method: immunoSEQ multiplex PCR; TCRdb's copy keeps in-frame clones and lacks some. The table shows roughly 53,000 clones, with roughly 84% occurring only once. The sample was CD4+ or CD8+ T cells sorted from blood, taken in a trial of the OX40 agonist ivuxolimab. Receptors originate from an adult with an advanced solid tumor such as melanoma, head and neck, liver or kidney cancer.

The chain is built from TRBV11-2 and TRBJ2-2, with D perhaps TRBD1 (6 bases). This CDR3 has 16 amino acids. Trimming left V 1 base short and J 6 bases short, with 15 bases between. Germline V lookup: CDR1 SGHAT, CDR2 FQNNGV. CDR3 residues: CASSLVQGPGAGELFF. CDR3 coding DNA: TGTGCCAGCAGCTTAGTCCAGGGTCCAGGGGCCGGGGAGCTGTTTTTT.

As for this clone: An end of the junction differs from the germline gene, which may be a read error. The J gene is TRBJ2-5, the V gene TRBV5-4; D unresolved. Germline CDR1 is SGHNT and CDR2 is YYREEE (reference sequence). This CDR3 is 12 amino acids long. CDR3 in amino acids: CASSFRQGTQYF. CDR3 coding DNA: TGTGCCAGCAGCTTTAGACAAGGGACCCAGTACTTC. The entire variable domain, with the rest obtained from reference TRBV5-4 and TRBJ2-5, is as follows: ETGVTQSPTHLIKTRGQQVTLRCSSQSGHNTVSWYQQALGQGPQFIFQYYREEENGRGNFPPRFSGLQFPNYSSELNVNALELDDSALYLCASSFRQGTQYFGPGTRLLVL.

The genes are TRBV11-1 and TRBJ1-1; TRBD1 agrees at 8 bases. The CDR3 has 15 amino acids. Germline V gives CDR1 SGHAT, CDR2 FQDESV (reference sequence). With 2 bases clipped from V and 5 bases from J, the junction kept 7 bases outside the gene matches. CDR3 loop: CASSLLQGARTEAFF. The DNA of the CDR3 is TGTGCCAGCAGCTTATTGCAGGGGGCAAGAACTGAAGCTTTCTTT.

The V and J genes are TRBV13 and TRBJ2-3; 7 bases are shared with TRBD1. Per the germline V gene, CDR1 is PRHDT and CDR2 is FYEKMQ (reference sequence). With 5 bases clipped from V and 4 bases from J, the junction kept 3 bases outside the gene matches. The length of the CDR3 is 13 residues. The CDR3 loop reads CASSPQGADTQYF. CDR3 bases: TGTGCCAGCAGCCCCCAGGGGGCAGATACGCAGTATTTT.

This chain joins TRBV9 and TRBJ2-3; D is uncertain. The length of the CDR3 is 14 residues. Germline CDR1 is SGDLS and CDR2 is YYNGEE. Trimming removed 0 bases from V and 2 bases from J, with 7 bases in between. The CDR3 region is CASSVGTNTDTQYF. The DNA for the CDR3 is TGTGCCAGCAGCGTAGGAACCAACACAGATACGCAGTATTTT.

The table lists this clone with a count of one. The rearrangement joins TRBV5-4 to TRBJ2-5, with 15 bases lining up with TRBD2. Per germline, CDR1 SGHNT and CDR2 YYREEE (reference sequence). With 4 bases clipped from V and 3 bases from J, the junction kept 4 bases outside the gene matches. This CDR3 has 16 residues. The CDR3 spells CASSGRTSGREETQYF. DNA for the CDR3: TGTGCCAGCAGCGGGAGGACTAGCGGGAGGGAAGAGACCCAGTACTTC.

The chain recombines TRBV27 with TRBJ1-4; no definite D call. CDR1 is MNHEY, CDR2 SMNVEV, per germline (reference sequence). V was trimmed by 2 bases and J by 5 bases, leaving 9 bases between them. CDR3 length: 14 residues. CDR3 in amino acids: CASSLGEANEKLFF. The CDR3 nucleotides are TGTGCCAGCAGTTTAGGGGAAGCCAATGAAAAACTGTTTTTT.

The V gene is TRBV5-1, the J gene TRBJ2-1, with TRBD2 identical over 9 bases. The CDR3 extends over 14 amino acids. V dropped 3 bases and J dropped 6; count of bases not matched to a gene: 4. Germline CDR1 and CDR2: SGHRS and YFSETQ. CDR3: CASSSGLAPNEQFF. The CDR3 nucleotides read TGCGCCAGCAGCTCGGGACTAGCCCCCAATGAGCAGTTCTTC.

This chain connects TRBV5-6 to TRBJ2-2; TRBD1 matches at 7 bases. Germline lookup yields CDR1 SGHDT and CDR2 YYEEEE. J was trimmed by 4 bases and V by 2 bases; bases with no gene match: 14. This CDR3 has 18 amino acids. CDR3 in amino acids: CASSFPGGSYVSTGELFF. CDR3 coding DNA: TGTGCCAGCAGCTTCCCAGGGGGATCGTATGTAAGCACCGGGGAGCTGTTTTTT.

The gene calls are TRBV5-1 and TRBJ2-5; D is uncertain. Deletions cut 0 bases from V and 2 bases from J, with 5 bases between. The germline CDR1 and CDR2 sequences are SGHRS and YFSETQ. This CDR3 is 13 amino acids long. CDR3 DNA sequence: TGCGCCAGCAGCTTGGGACCTCAAGAGACCCAGTACTTC. Translating it yields CASSLGPQETQYF. The complete variable domain, with remaining parts taken from reference TRBV5-1 and TRBJ2-5, reads KAGVTQTPRYLIKTRGQQVTLSCSPISGHRSVSWYQQTPGQGLQFLFEYFSETQRNKGNFPGRFSGRQFSNSRSEMNVSTLELGDSALYLCASSLGPQETQYFGPGTRLLVL.

The V and J genes are TRBV29-1 and TRBJ1-2; the D is unclear. The CDR3 has 15 residues. The germline V and J ends were trimmed by 1 base and 0 bases, with 12 bases remaining between them. In germline, CDR1 is SQVTM, CDR2 ANQGSEA. The CDR3 nucleotides are TGCAGCGTTGAAGGAGGCAGGACGACTAACTATGGCTACACCTTC. Encoded protein: CSVEGGRTTNYGYTF.

The chain uses TRBV5-1 and TRBJ2-3; the match to TRBD2 covers 11 bases. The V segment lost 7 bases and the J segment 4 bases; nucleotides outside the gene matches: 8. Germline V CDR1 and CDR2: SGHRS, YFSETQ. The CDR3 consists of 15 residues. The CDR3 sequence is CASSRLAGSADTQYF. CDR3 sequence (DNA): TGCGCCAGCTCGAGACTAGCGGGGAGCGCAGATACGCAGTATTTT.

The V call is TRBV29-1, the J call TRBJ1-2, with 12 positions matching TRBD1. This CDR3 is 15 amino acids long. V lost 2 bases, J lost 7 bases, and 8 bases stayed unmatched. Germline values: CDR1 SQVTM, CDR2 ANQGSEA. The CDR3 DNA sequence: TGCAGCGTTGAAAAGGGGGACAGGGGGCAAAGTGGCTACACCTTC. It is translated as CSVEKGDRGQSGYTF.

CDR3 in amino acids: CASSNSSGTDTQYF. In DNA form, the CDR3 reads TGTGCCAGCAGTAACTCTAGCGGCACAGATACGCAGTATTTT. J is TRBJ2-3 and V is TRBV7-3; D is possibly TRBD2 (6 bases). V lost 6 bases and J 1 base, leaving 11 bases between the germline ends. Germline V gene sequence: CDR1 SGHTA, CDR2 FQGTGA. The CDR3 has 14 residues.

The chain is built from TRBV6-4 and TRBJ2-7; D gene uncertain. In germline, CDR1 is MRHNA, CDR2 SNTAGT. Trimming shortened V by 4 bases and J by 3 bases, and 22 bases separated the two germline ends. The CDR3 has 17 residues. This CDR3 reads CASSANLSRPNLYEQYV. The CDR3 DNA follows: TGTGCCAGCAGTGCCAACCTATCCAGGCCGAACCTCTACGAGCAGTACGTC.

J is TRBJ2-2 and V is TRBV2; D remains unclear. V lost 0 bases and J 7 bases, leaving 9 bases between the germline ends. Germline V gives CDR1 SNHLY, CDR2 FYNNEI. The CDR3 loop spans 14 amino acids. This CDR3 reads CASSEALQGGELFF. For the CDR3, the DNA is TGTGCCAGCAGTGAAGCGCTTCAAGGCGGGGAGCTGTTTTTT.

Here the CDR3 reads CASSDRDRGLYEQYF. The CDR3, as DNA: TGCGCCAGCAGCGACCGGGACAGGGGGCTATACGAGCAGTACTTC. V and J are TRBV5-1 and TRBJ2-7; 12 bases line up with TRBD1. Trimming removed 4 bases from V and 4 bases from J; junction bases left unmatched: 6. Germline CDR1 SGHRS, CDR2 YFSETQ. This CDR3 is built from 15 residues. Filled out from reference TRBV5-1 and TRBJ2-7, the complete variable domain reads KAGVTQTPRYLIKTRGQQVTLSCSPISGHRSVSWYQQTPGQGLQFLFEYFSETQRNKGNFPGRFSGRQFSNSRSEMNVSTLELGDSALYLCASSDRDRGLYEQYFGPGTRLTVT.

The gene calls are TRBV28 and TRBJ2-7; 10 positions agree with TRBD2. This CDR3 region has 19 residues. Germline CDR1 MDHEN, CDR2 SYDVKM. The ends lost 6 bases at V and 3 bases at J; junction bases unmatched: 20. CDR3 region: CASSSHATSGRALGYEQYF. Written as DNA, the CDR3 is TGTGCCAGCAGCTCCCATGCTACCAGCGGGAGGGCCCTCGGCTACGAGCAGTACTTC.

Here the CDR3 DNA reads TGTGCCAGCAGCTTACCAGGGGCTTCCTACGAGCAGTACTTC. Protein product: CASSLPGASYEQYF. The chain couples TRBV7-9 to TRBJ2-7, with D possibly matching TRBD1 (6 bases). Germline-derived CDR1 and CDR2 are SEHNR and FQNEAQ (reference sequence). The ends were cut back, 2 bases at V and 1 base at J, with 9 bases in the middle. The CDR3 has 14 amino acids.

The CDR3 reads CASSYDAYEQYF. Here the CDR3 DNA reads TGTGCCAGCAGTTACGACGCCTACGAGCAGTACTTC. The V gene is TRBV6-5, the J gene TRBJ2-5, with D unclear. The J call may be incorrect, as the DNA end agrees better with TRBJ2-7. CDR3 size: 12 residues. Germline V gene lookup returns CDR1 MNHEY and CDR2 SVGAGI.

J is TRBJ2-7 and V is TRBV27; 8 bases are shared with TRBD1. V trimming: 5 bases; J trimming: 9 bases; junction bases outside the gene matches: 9. Germline loops: CDR1 MNHEY, CDR2 SMNVEV (reference sequence). The CDR3 spans 13 residues. This CDR3 is CASSPNGQGRQYV. CDR3 in DNA: TGTGCCAGCAGTCCGAATGGACAGGGTCGGCAGTACGTC.

This clone has just one count. V gene TRBV2 combines with J gene TRBJ1-1; unclear D gene. The length of the CDR3 is 11 residues. From germline, CDR1 is SNHLY and CDR2 FYNNEI. The V and J ends lost 4 bases and 11 bases respectively, with 11 bases between them. Here the CDR3 DNA reads TGTGCCAGCAGTGGTCTGGGAGGGGCTTTCTTT. Amino acid sequence: CASSGLGGAFF.

The rearrangement joins TRBV5-1 to TRBJ2-1; 9 nucleotides line up with TRBD1. Germline V gene lookup returns CDR1 SGHRS and CDR2 YFSETQ. The CDR3 is made up of 16 amino acids. J was trimmed by 4 bases and V by 4 bases; bases with no gene match: 9. CDR3 sequence reads: CASSRKTGGTYNEQFF. The CDR3 DNA follows: TGCGCCAGCAGCCGTAAGACAGGGGGGACATACAATGAGCAGTTCTTC. The full variable domain, its missing parts supplied by reference TRBV5-1 and TRBJ2-1, is KAGVTQTPRYLIKTRGQQVTLSCSPISGHRSVSWYQQTPGQGLQFLFEYFSETQRNKGNFPGRFSGRQFSNSRSEMNVSTLELGDSALYLCASSRKTGGTYNEQFFGPGTRLTVL.

This clone has a handful of counts. The chain is built from TRBV5-4 and TRBJ2-2; 7 positions match TRBD2. The CDR3 runs 15 residues. V lost 4 bases to trimming and J lost 6 bases; unmatched junction nucleotides: 9. CDR1 is SGHNT, CDR2 YYREEE, per germline (reference sequence). The CDR3 DNA sequence: TGTGCCAGCAGCCTGGGACTAAGTCGCGCCGGGGAGCTGTTTTTT. Protein: CASSLGLSRAGELFF.

The V and J genes are TRBV4-1 and TRBJ1-1; D unresolved. Germline V gives CDR1 MGHRA, CDR2 YSYEKL. The CDR3 is 16 residues long. The germline V and J ends were trimmed by 0 bases and 1 base, with 12 bases remaining between them. For the CDR3, the DNA is TGCGCCAGCAGCCAAGAGTGGAGGTTTGAGAACACTGAAGCTTTCTTT. Translating it yields CASSQEWRFENTEAFF.

This chain connects TRBV7-9 to TRBJ1-6; no firm D call. The germline CDR1 and CDR2 sequences are SEHNR and FQNEAQ (reference sequence). Trimming took 11 bases from V and 0 from J, leaving 17 bases between them. This CDR3 is built from 16 residues. The CDR3 region is CALLFWWSSYNSPLHF. The CDR3 nucleotides are TGTGCCCTACTCTTCTGGTGGAGCTCCTATAATTCACCCCTCCACTTT.

V is TRBV28 and J is TRBJ2-1, with TRBD1 as a possible D gene (6 bases). Trimming pared 6 bases from V and 8 bases from J, leaving 14 bases between. Germline V lookup: CDR1 MDHEN, CDR2 SYDVKM. The CDR3 consists of 13 residues. Here the CDR3 reads CASSSTKGDEQFF. CDR3 DNA: TGTGCCAGCAGCTCTACTAAGGGGGATGAGCAGTTCTTC.

The chain is built from TRBV9 and TRBJ2-3, with D possibly being TRBD1 or TRBD2 (6 bases each). The CDR3 runs 15 residues. The germline gives CDR1 SGDLS, CDR2 YYNGEE. Trimming left V 7 bases short and J 2 bases short, with 17 bases between. In nucleotides, the CDR3 is TGTGCCAGCTCTTTTGGGGGCGGGGTCACAGATACGCAGTATTTT. Amino acids: CASSFGGGVTDTQYF.

This clone was counted only a few times. CDR3 DNA: TGTGCCAGCAGTGTAGACAGGGATGACATTCAGTACTTC. This sequence encodes CASSVDRDDIQYF. The V gene is TRBV2, the J gene TRBJ2-4; 7 bases map to TRBD1. The CDR3 extends over 13 amino acids. The V gene's germline CDR1 is SNHLY and CDR2 FYNNEI. Trimming took 4 bases from V and 8 from J; bases not matched to a gene: 5.

The chain links TRBV4-1 to TRBJ1-1; D is unresolved. V gave up 4 bases and J gave up 0 bases, with 15 bases separating them. Germline CDR1 is MGHRA and CDR2 is YSYEKL. This CDR3 comprises 16 residues. For the CDR3, the DNA is TGCGCCAGCAGCCTAACGCCTGGGCGGATGAACACTGAAGCTTTCTTT. This sequence encodes CASSLTPGRMNTEAFF.